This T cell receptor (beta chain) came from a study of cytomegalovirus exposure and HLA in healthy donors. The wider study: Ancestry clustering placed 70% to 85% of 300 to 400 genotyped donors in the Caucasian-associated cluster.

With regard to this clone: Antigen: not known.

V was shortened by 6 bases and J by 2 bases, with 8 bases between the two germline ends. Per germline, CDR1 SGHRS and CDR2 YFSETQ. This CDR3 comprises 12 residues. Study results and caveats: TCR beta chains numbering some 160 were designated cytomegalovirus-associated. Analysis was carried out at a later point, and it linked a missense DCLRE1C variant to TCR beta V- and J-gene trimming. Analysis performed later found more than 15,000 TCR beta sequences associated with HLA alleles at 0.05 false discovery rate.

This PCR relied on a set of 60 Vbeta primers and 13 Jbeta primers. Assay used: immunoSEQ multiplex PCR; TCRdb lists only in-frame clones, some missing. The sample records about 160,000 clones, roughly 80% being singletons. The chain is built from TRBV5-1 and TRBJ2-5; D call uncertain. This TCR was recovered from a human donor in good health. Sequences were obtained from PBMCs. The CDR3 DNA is TGCGCCAGCACCAAAAATCAAGAGACCCAGTACTTC. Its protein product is CASTKNQETQYF.